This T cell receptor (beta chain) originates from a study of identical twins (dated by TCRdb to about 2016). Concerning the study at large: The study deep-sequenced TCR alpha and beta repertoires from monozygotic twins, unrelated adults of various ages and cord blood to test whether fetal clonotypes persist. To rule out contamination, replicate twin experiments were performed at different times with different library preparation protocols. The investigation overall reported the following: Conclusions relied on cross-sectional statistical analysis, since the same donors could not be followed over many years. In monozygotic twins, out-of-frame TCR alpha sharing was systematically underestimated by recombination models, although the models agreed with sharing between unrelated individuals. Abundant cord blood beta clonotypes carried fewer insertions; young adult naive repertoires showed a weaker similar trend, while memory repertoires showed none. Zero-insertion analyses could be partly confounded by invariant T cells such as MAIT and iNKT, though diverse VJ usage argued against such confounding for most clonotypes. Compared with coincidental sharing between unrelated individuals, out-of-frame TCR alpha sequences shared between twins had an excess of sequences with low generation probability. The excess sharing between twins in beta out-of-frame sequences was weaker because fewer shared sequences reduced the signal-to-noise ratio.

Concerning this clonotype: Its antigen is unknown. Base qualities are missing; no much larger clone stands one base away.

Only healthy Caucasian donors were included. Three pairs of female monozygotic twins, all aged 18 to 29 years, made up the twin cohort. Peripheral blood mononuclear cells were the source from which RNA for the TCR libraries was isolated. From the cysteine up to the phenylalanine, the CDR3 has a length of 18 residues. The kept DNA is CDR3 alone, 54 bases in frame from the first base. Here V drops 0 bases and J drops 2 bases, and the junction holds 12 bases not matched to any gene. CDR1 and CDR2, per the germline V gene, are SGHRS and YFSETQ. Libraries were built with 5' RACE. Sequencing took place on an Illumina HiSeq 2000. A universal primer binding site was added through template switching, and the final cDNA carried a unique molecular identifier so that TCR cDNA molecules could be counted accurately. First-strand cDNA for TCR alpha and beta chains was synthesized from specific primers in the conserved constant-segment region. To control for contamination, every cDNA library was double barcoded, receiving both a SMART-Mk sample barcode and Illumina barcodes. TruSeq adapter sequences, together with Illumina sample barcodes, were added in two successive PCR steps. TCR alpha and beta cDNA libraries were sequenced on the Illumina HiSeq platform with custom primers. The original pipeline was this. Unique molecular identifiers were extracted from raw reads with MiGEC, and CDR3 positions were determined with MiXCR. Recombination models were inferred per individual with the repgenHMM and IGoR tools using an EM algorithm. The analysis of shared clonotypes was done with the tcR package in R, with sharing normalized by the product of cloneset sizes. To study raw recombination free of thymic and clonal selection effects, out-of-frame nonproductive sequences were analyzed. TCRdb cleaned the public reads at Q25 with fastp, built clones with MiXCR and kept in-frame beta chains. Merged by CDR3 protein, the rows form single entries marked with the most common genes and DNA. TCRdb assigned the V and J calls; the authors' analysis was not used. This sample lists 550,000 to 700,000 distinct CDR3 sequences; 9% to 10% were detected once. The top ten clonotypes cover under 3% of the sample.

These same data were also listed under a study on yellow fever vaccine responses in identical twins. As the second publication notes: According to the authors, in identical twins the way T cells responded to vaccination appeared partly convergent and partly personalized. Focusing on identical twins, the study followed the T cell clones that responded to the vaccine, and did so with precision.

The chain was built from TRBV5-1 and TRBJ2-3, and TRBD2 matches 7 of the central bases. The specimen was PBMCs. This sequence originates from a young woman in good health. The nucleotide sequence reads TGCGCCAGCAGCTTGGCCGGAACGGGGGGACTTATCACAGATACGCAGTATTTT. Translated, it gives CASSLAGTGGLITDTQYF.